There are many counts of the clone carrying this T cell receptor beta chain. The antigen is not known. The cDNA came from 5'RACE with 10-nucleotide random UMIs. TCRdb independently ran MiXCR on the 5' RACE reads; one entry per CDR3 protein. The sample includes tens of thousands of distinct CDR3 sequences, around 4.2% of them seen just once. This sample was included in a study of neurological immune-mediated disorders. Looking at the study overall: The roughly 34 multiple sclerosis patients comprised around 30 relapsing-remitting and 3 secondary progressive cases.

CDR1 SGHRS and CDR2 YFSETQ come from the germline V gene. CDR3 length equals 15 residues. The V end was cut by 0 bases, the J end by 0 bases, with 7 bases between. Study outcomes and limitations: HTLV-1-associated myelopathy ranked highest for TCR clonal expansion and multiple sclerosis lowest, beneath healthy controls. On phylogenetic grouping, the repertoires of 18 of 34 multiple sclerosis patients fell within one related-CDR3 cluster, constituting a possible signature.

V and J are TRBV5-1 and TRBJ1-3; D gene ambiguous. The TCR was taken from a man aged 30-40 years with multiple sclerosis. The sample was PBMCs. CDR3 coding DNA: TGCGCCAGCAGCTTGGATTCAGTCTCTGGAAACACCATATATTTT. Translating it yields CASSLDSVSGNTIYF.